A single TCR beta chain is shown here with its context. Its specificity is not known. With random hexamers, 0.5 to 1 ug RNA was reverse transcribed. A multiplex approach, immunoSEQ multiplex PCR, amplified TCR beta CDR3 across 54 Vbeta and 13 Jbeta. TCRdb called the immunoSEQ multiplex PCR reads again in MiXCR, with one record for every CDR3 protein. There are approximately 150,000 distinct CDR3 sequences in the sample; approximately 94% occur only once, and over 0.09% lies in the top ten. From blood CD8+ and CD4+ T cells, TCR beta sequences were generated. The CD8+ and CD4+ T cells were isolated magnetically using a negative isolation approach, whereas the TEMRA cells were enriched by FACS. Germline V gene lookup returns CDR1 MRHNA and CDR2 SNTAGT. V was cut by 1 base and J by 6 bases, with 8 bases left in between. The CDR3 loop spans 13 amino acids. These data originate in a study of CD8 T cells in Susac syndrome.

Findings and caveats of the study: The study's TCR sequencing and HLA analysis drew on a certain number of individuals. That number was acknowledged as relatively small.

The sequenced sample was CD4+ T cells from PBMCs. This chain uses TRBV6-4 with TRBJ2-3; D possibly corresponds to TRBD1 (6 bases). This sequence originates from a human donor with multiple sclerosis. The CDR3 region is CASSDWQGDTQYF. The CDR3 nucleotides read TGTGCCAGCAGTGACTGGCAGGGGGATACGCAGTATTTT.